This T cell receptor (beta chain) was captured by sequencing in a study of regulatory T cells in long-lasting Graves disease. Whole-study results and caveats: Persistent patients shared more public clonotypes (approximately 2,500) than new patients (about 960).

Documented time point: persistent/refractory GD, antithyroid drugs over 5 years with positive TRAb. PBMC RNA was the source of the TCR library. All patients originated from an endocrinology department located in Xi'an, China. Arm-PCR of CDR3 regions and iRepertoire HTBI primers were used to build TCR beta libraries. TCRdb called the multiplex PCR reads again in MiXCR, with one record for every CDR3 protein. Among hundreds of thousands of distinct CDR3 sequences listed, around 20% were seen once. This clonotype was counted only a few times. Its target is unknown. Germline CDR1 reads LGHNA; CDR2 reads YNFKEQ. This CDR3 comprises 14 residues. V shed 1 base and J shed 5 bases, with 12 bases lying between them.

The sequenced sample was peripheral blood mononuclear cells (PBMCs), obtained when the disease was refractory, from a patient treated with antithyroid drugs. The chain employs TRBV4-2 and TRBJ2-7; D remains ambiguous. The receptor was isolated from a female donor with Graves disease. The CDR3 DNA sequence: TGTGCCAGCAGCCAAGGAGCAGACCGCGACGAGCAGTACTTC. It yields the protein CASSQGADRDEQYF.